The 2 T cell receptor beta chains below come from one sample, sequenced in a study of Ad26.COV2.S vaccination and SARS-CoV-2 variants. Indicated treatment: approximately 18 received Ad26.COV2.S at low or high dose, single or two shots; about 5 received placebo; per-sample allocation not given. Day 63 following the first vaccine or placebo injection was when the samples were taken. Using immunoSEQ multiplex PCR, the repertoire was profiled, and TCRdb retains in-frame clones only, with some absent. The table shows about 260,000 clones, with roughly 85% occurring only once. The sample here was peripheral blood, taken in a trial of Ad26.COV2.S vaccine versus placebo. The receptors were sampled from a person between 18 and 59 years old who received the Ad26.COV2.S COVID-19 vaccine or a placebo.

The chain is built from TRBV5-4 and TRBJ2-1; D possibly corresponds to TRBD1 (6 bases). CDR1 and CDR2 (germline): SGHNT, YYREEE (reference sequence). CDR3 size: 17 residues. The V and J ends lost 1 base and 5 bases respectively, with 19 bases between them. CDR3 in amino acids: CASSLWGPGTRDNEQFF. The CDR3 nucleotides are TGTGCCAGCAGCTTGTGGGGCCCCGGGACAAGAGACAATGAGCAGTTCTTC.

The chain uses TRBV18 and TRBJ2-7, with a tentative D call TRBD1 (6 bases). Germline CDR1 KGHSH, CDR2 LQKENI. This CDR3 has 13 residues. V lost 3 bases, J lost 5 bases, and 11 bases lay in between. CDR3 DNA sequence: TGTGCCAGCTCACCGCGGAACAGGGACGAGCAGTACGTC. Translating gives CASSPRNRDEQYV.